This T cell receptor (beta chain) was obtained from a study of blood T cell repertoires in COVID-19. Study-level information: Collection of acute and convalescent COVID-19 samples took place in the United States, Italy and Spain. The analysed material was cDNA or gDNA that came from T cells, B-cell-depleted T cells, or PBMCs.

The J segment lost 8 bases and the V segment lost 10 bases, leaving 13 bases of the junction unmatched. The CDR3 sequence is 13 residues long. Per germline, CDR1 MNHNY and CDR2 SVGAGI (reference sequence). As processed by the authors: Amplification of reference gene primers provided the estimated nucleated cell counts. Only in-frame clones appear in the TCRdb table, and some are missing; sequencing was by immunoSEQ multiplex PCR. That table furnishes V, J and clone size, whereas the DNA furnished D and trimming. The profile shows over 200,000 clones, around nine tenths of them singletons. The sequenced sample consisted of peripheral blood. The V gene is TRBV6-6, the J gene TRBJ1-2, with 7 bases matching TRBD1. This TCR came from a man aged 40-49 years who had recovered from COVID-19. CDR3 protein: CATRWDSFWGYTF. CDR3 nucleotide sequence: TGTGCCACCCGCTGGGACAGCTTTTGGGGCTACACCTTC.